This record looks at one T cell receptor beta chain sequence and its context. This CDR3 spans 16 amino acids. CDR1 MNHEY and CDR2 SVGAGI come from the germline V gene. The V end lost 0 bases, the J end lost 8 bases, and 16 bases lay between the germline ends. The assay was immunoSEQ multiplex PCR, and TCRdb's table has in-frame clones only and misses some. The sample yields approximately 47,000 clones, about nine tenths seen once. The data derive from a study of blood T cell repertoires in COVID-19. For the study at large: PBMCs, B-cell-depleted T cells, or T cells provided the cDNA or gDNA that made up the material.

The chain uses TRBV6-5 and TRBJ1-4, with D possibly TRBD1 on 5 matching bases. The sequencing sample was made of peripheral blood. The TCR comes from a man between 65 and 85 years old with active COVID-19. CDR3 sequence (DNA): TGTGCCAGCAGTTACTCTCGGGGGGTGGCTGGGGAAAAACTGTTTTTT. It yields the protein CASSYSRGVAGEKLFF.